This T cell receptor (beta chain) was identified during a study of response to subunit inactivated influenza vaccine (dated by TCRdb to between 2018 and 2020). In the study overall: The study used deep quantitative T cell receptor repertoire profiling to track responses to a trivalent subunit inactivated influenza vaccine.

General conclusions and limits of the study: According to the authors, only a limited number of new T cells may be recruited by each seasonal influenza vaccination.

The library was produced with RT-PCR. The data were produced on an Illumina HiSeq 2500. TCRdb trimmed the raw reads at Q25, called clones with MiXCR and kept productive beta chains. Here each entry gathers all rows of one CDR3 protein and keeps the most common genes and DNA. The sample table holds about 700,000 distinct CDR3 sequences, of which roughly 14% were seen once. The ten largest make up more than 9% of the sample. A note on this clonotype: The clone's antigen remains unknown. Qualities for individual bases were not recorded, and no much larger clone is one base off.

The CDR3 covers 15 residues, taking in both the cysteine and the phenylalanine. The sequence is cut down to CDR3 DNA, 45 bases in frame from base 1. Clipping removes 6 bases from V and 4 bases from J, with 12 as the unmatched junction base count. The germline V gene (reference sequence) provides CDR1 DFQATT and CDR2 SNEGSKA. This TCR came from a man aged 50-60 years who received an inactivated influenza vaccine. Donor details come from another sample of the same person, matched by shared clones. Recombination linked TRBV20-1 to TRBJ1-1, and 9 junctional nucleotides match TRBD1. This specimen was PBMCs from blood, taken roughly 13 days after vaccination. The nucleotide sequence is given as TGCAGTGCCCCGGGACAGGGAAGAGGCGGCACTGAAGCTTTCTTT. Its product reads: CSAPGQGRGGTEAFF.